In its sample, the clone carrying this TCR beta chain was seen many times. The sample is drawn from a study of T-cell memory formation after mild COVID-19. TCRdb redid the calling of the 5' RACE reads with MiXCR, one entry per CDR3 protein. The sample includes fewer than 15,000 distinct CDR3 sequences, about 12% of them seen just once. The CDR3 has 15 residues. Trimming left V 3 bases short and J 3 bases short, with 12 bases between. Germline-derived CDR1 and CDR2 are LGHNT and FRNRAP. The J gene is TRBJ2-1, the V gene TRBV12-5, with D perhaps TRBD2 (6 bases). This clonotype was obtained from an adult woman who had mild COVID-19 (a few samples of this study predate the infection). Cell type and time point are not known. Sequencing was carried out using PBMCs or a T cell subset sorted from them (not recorded which). CDR3 loop: CASGFFGGNYNEQFF. The CDR3 DNA reads as TGTGCTAGTGGTTTTTTCGGCGGGAACTACAATGAGCAGTTCTTC.